These T cell receptor beta chains were read from a single sample in a study of T-cell memory formation after mild COVID-19. TCRdb redid the calling of the 5' RACE reads with MiXCR, one entry per CDR3 protein. The sample lists approximately 410,000 distinct CDR3 sequences; more than 20% were seen once. The sample comprised PBMCs or a T cell subset sorted from them (not recorded which). These receptors came from an adult woman who had mild COVID-19 (a few samples of this study predate the infection). Cell type and time point are not known. CDR3s leave out the opening cysteine and the closing phenylalanine or tryptophan. A row's size may be missing; if present it is once, few, many or a size class.

J gene: TRBJ2-5
V gene: TRBV5-1
CDR3 length: 12
clone size: -
CDR3 protein: ASNWAGVGETQY

J gene: TRBJ1-6
V gene: TRBV3-1
CDR3 length: 13
clone size: -
CDR3 protein: ASSQETGANSPLH

J gene: TRBJ1-2
V gene: TRBV29-1
CDR3 length: 9
clone size: -
CDR3 protein: SVVGGHGYT

J gene: TRBJ1-1
V gene: TRBV5-1
CDR3 length: 11
clone size: few
CDR3 protein: ASSLERVTEAF

J gene: TRBJ2-5
V gene: TRBV29-1
CDR3 length: 14
clone size: few
CDR3 protein: SVDDTGEPALETQY

J gene: TRBJ2-1
V gene: TRBV5-1
CDR3 length: 13
clone size: -
CDR3 protein: ASSRVQSSYNEQF

J gene: TRBJ1-1
V gene: TRBV6-2/TRBV6-3
CDR3 length: 13
clone size: few
CDR3 protein: ASAFGLDRNTEAF

J gene: TRBJ2-3
V gene: TRBV7-3
CDR3 length: 11
clone size: many
CDR3 protein: ASSPGGADTQY

J gene: TRBJ2-1
V gene: TRBV19
CDR3 length: 13
clone size: -
CDR3 protein: ASSTLQGSYNEQF

J gene: TRBJ1-2
V gene: TRBV12-3/TRBV12-4
CDR3 length: 13
clone size: -
CDR3 protein: ASSFRDRIMGGYT

J gene: TRBJ1-4
V gene: TRBV29-1
CDR3 length: 10
clone size: many
CDR3 protein: SVTGTNEKLF

J gene: TRBJ2-6
V gene: TRBV5-1
CDR3 length: 16
clone size: -
CDR3 protein: ASSATGYSGSGANVLT

J gene: TRBJ2-2
V gene: TRBV24-1
CDR3 length: 13
clone size: few
CDR3 protein: ATSDMTANTGELF

J gene: TRBJ2-1
V gene: TRBV7-8
CDR3 length: 11
clone size: many
CDR3 protein: ASSLVGLAEQF

J gene: TRBJ2-1
V gene: TRBV20-1
CDR3 length: 7
clone size: few
CDR3 protein: SAREEQF